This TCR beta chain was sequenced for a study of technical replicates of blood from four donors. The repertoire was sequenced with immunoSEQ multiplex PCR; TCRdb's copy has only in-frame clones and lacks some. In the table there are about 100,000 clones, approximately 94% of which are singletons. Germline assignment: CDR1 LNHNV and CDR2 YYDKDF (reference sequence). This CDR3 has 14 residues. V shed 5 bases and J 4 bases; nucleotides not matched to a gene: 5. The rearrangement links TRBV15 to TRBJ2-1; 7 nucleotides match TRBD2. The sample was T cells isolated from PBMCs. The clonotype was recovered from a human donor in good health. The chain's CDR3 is CATSPSGAYNEQFF. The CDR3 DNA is TGTGCCACCAGCCCGAGCGGGGCATACAATGAGCAGTTCTTC.